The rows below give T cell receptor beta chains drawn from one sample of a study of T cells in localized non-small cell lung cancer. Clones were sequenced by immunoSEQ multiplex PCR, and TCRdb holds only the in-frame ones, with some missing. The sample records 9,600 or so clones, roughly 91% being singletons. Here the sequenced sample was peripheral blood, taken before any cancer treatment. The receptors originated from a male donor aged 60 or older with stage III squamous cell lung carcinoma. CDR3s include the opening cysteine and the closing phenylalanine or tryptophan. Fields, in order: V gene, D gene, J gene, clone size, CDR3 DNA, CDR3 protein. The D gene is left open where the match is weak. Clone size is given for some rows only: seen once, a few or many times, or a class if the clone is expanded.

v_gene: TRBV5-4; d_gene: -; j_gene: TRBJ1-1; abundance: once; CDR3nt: TGTGCCGGCAGCTTAAAATCGACTCAATTGGTTACTGAAGCTTTCTTT; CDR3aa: CAGSLKSTQLVTEAFF
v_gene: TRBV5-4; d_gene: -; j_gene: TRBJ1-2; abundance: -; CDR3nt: TGTGCCAGCTTTGCTATCACAGGAAAGACCTATGGCTACACCTTC; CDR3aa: CASFAITGKTYGYTF
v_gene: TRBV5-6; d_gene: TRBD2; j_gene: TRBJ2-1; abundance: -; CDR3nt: TGTGCCAGCAGCAACCCTAGCGGGGGGGCCGGAAATGAGCAGTTCTTC; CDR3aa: CASSNPSGGAGNEQFF
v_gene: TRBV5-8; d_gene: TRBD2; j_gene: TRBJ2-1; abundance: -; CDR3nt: TGTGCCAGCAGCTCCGGGACTAGCGGGGAGGCCCATGAGCAGTTCTTC; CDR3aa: CASSSGTSGEAHEQFF
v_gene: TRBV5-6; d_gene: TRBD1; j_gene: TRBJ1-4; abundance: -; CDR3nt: TGTGCCAGCACCCCGACAGGGGGTCAAGCTAATGAAAAACTGTTTTTT; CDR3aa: CASTPTGGQANEKLFF
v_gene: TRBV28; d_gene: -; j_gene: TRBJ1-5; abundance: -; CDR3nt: TGTGCCAGCAGTCTTTTGGCTGCGGTCAGTAGCAATCAGCCCCAGCATTTT; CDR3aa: CASSLLAAVSSNQPQHF
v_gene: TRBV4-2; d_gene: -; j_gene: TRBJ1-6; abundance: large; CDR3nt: TGTGCCAGCAGCCAAGAAAAGGTCCAGGACTCCTATAATTCACCCCTCCACTTT; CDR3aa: CASSQEKVQDSYNSPLHF
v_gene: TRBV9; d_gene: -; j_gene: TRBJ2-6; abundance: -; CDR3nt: TGTGCCAGCAGCCCCGGAGGCTCTGGGGCCAACGTCCTGACTTTC; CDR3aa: CASSPGGSGANVLTF
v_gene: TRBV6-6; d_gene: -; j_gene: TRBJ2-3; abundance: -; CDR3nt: TGTGCCAGCAGTTACTCTGCTGACTCCCCCACAGATACGCAGTATTTT; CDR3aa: CASSYSADSPTDTQYF
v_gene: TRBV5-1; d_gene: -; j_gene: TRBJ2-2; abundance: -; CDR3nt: TGCGCCAGCAGCGTGGACAGGAACACCGGGGAGCTGTTTTTT; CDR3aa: CASSVDRNTGELFF
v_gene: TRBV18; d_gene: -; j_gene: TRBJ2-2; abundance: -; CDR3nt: TGTGCCAGCTCACCACAGGGGATCGGGGAGCTGTTTTTT; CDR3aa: CASSPQGIGELFF
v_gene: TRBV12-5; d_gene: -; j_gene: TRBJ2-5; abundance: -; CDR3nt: TGTGCTAGTGGTCCCGATCGGGAGACCCAGTACTTC; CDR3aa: CASGPDRETQYF
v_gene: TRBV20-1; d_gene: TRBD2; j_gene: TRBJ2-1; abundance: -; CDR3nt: TGCAGTGCTGTAGCGGGGTCTGAGCAGTTCTTC; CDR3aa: CSAVAGSEQFF